Here is one TCR beta chain with its context. This clonotype has a handful of counts. The antigen it binds to is not known. No much larger clonotype is one base removed from it; base qualities were not supplied. This sample stems from a study of regulatory T cells in long-lasting Graves disease (dated by TCRdb to the early 2020s). In the study overall: Antithyroid drugs had been taken for less than 3 months by newly diagnosed Graves' disease patients. The study was conducted in China and was registered as a clinical trial. A total of around 35 samples were covered by TCR sequencing, comprising some 13 persistent and around 20 newly diagnosed Graves' disease patients. Peripheral blood TCR sequencing and RNA sequencing compared persistent Graves' disease patients with newly diagnosed Graves' disease patients.

CDR3 length: 13 amino acids, cysteine to phenylalanine. Only CDR3 DNA is held: 39 bases, read in frame from base 1. Looking up the germline V gene (reference sequence) yields CDR1 DFQATT and CDR2 SNEGSKA. Trimming at the junction amounts to 1 base on V and 7 bases on J, and the germline ends lie 10 bases apart. Overall results and qualifications from the work: TRBV28, TRBJ1-2 and TRBJ2-5 were preferentially used in persistent disease, while TRBV20-1 and TRBJ2-1 were favored in newly diagnosed disease. Compared with newly diagnosed patients, persistent Graves' disease patients had lower TCR Shannon entropy and fewer highly expanded clones, which suggests clonal expansion. Sequencing and analysis were restricted to the TCR beta chain. The small sample size was acknowledged by the authors as a limitation that may reduce accuracy. Only peripheral blood was studied, because thyroid tissue, the primary lesion, was inaccessible. A larger number of public clonotypes was shared among persistent patients (fewer than 3,000) than among newly diagnosed patients (around 890).

What the time point label conveys for this sample: newly diagnosed GD, antithyroid drugs for less than 3 months. For both TCR sequencing and RNA sequencing, RNA was extracted from PBMCs using TRIzol. Graves' disease was diagnosed according to American Thyroid Association guidelines. Patients for the study were recruited at an endocrinology department in Xi'an, China. Each patient gave 9 to 10 milliliters of peripheral blood, collected in an EDTA anticoagulant tube. Ficoll Paque Plus density gradient separation was used to isolate PBMCs, and no further T cell sorting was performed. RNA quality was checked with an Agilent 2100 Bioanalyzer and agarose gel, and concentration with a NanoDrop 2000. Library prep was done by multiplex PCR. The run used an Illumina HiSeq 4000. TCR beta libraries were built with iRepertoire HTBI primers and Arm-PCR amplification of CDR3 regions. PCR products were gel purified before sequencing. The paper's processing steps were these. Gene usage analysis of CDR3 amino acid clonotypes relied on the 60 or so TRBV and around 14 TRBJ segments identified across samples. Filtered high-quality paired reads were merged into contigs using COPE and FqMerger. BLAST was used to align contigs to IMGT TRBV, TRBD and TRBJ reference genes, with CDR3 defined following IMGT. Highly expanded clones were defined as clonotypes with a frequency above 0.1%. Repertoire diversity was measured by Shannon entropy, and V-J evenness by the Gini coefficient. A clonotype found in more than one individual was treated as public. Starting from the raw public reads, TCRdb applied fastp trimming at Q25, assembled clones with MiXCR and retained in-frame beta chains. Entries that share a CDR3 protein sequence are merged under the most common genes and DNA. In this record, the V and J calls reflect TCRdb's handling and not the investigators' own analysis. Present in this sample are fewer than 500,000 distinct CDR3 sequences, 15% to 20% of which were seen just once. Of the sample, less than 15% falls within the top ten clones.

The data also belong to a second study, concerning T cells in Graves' hyperthyroidism and ophthalmopathy. The second investigation adds: Stable Graves' hyperthyroidism was defined as no progression to ophthalmopathy during 18 months of follow-up. The hyperthyroidism patients were between 18 and 65 years old and newly diagnosed, with a disease duration of less than 2 months. The study excluded patients with uncontrolled infections, other autoimmune diseases, pregnancy or lactation. Diagnoses were based on clinical symptoms, serum thyroxine and TRAb, thyroid ultrasound and orbital computed tomography. For the first round of RT-PCR on the TCR CDR3, the HTBI primer set was used together with the Qiagen OneStep RT-PCR kit. Most expanded thyroid clonotypes (frequency above 0.001) were also detected in blood, a finding suggesting that blood repertoires may reflect thyroid immune responses. Ophthalmopathy was separated from stable hyperthyroidism by a 13 V-J signature model, with around 90% sensitivity and about 81% specificity obtained in cross-validation and 80%/75% obtained in testing. In validation, the model predicted progression to ophthalmopathy with 60% to 71% sensitivity and about 73% specificity, a median of roughly seven months before onset. A discovery cohort of around 100 patients, about 44 with Graves' ophthalmopathy and approximately 55 with stable Graves' hyperthyroidism, was used to find distinguishing TCR V-J signatures. Whether ophthalmopathy could be predicted prospectively was tested in an independent validation cohort made up of 18 to 20 hyperthyroidism patients plus 17 patients who later progressed to ophthalmopathy. The 100 or so discovery patients were randomly split 7:3 into training and test sets. The study also compared thyroid tissue and blood T-cell repertoires from about six Graves' hyperthyroidism patients. Following sampling, methimazole starting at 30 mg daily was given to hyperthyroidism patients, and high-dose intravenous methylprednisolone was given to ophthalmopathy patients. A second multiplex PCR round built the libraries, followed by size selection and purification. Paired-end sequencing of the libraries was performed with 100 bp reads on an Illumina HiSeq2000. SOAPnuke was used to process the raw data, with reads discarded if the reads contained adapters or uncalled bases, had a mean Phred below 15, or lacked an exact constant-primer or identifier match. High-quality paired reads were merged with COPE v1.2.5, and unique nucleotide sequences were defined as clonotypes. MiTCR v1.1 was used to align the clonotypes against IMGT TRBV, TRBD and TRBJ reference segments. Only V-J combinations with frequency above 0.0001, covering about 99% of repertoires, were analysed. The TCS score was defined as the ratio of F50 (clonal expansion) to E x V (chaos), calculated using BLOSUM62-based TCRdist between CDR3 peptides within each V-J. Welch's t-statistics and random forest reduced roughly 540 V-J features to 13, which were used in a naive Bayes classifier (R e1071). No statistical method was used to set the sample size in advance, and investigators knew the group allocation. The paper describes TCR Vbeta CDR3 sequencing of 135 peripheral blood samples, made up of roughly 45 ophthalmopathy patients, approximately 76 hyperthyroidism patients and about 17 progressor patients.

The sample in question was peripheral blood mononuclear cells (PBMCs), obtained at new diagnosis, from a patient treated with antithyroid drugs. Recombination joined TRBV20-1 with TRBJ2-2; a tentative D match to TRBD2 spans 6 bases. This clonotype was obtained from a man in his forties with Graves disease. Donor details come from another sample of the same person, matched by shared clones. The CDR3 sequence is CSARVTSNGELFF. The nucleotide sequence reads TGCAGTGCTAGAGTCACTAGCAACGGGGAGCTGTTTTTT.